Presented here are 14 T cell receptor beta chains from one specimen sequenced in a study of shared clonotypes between healthy human individuals. Sequencing was performed with immunoSEQ multiplex PCR; in TCRdb, only in-frame clones are kept and a portion is missing. The sample includes 2,500,000 or so clones, more than 85% seen only once; the top ten take around 0.37%. Sequencing was performed on naive CD4+ T cells from PBMCs. The subset was: CD45RA+ positively selected. All receptors derive from a man aged 18 to 29 in good health. Some clones in this sample may be carry-over from other donors' samples.

The J gene is TRBJ2-2, the V gene TRBV11-1; a possible D gene is TRBD2 (5 bases). V lost 1 base and J lost 7, with 16 bases in between. CDR1 SGHAT and CDR2 FQDESV come from the germline V gene (reference sequence). There are 16 residues in the CDR3. CDR3 nucleotide sequence: TGTGCCAGCAGCTTAGATTTGTGGAGCGGAAGCGGGGAGCTGTTTTTT. Its translation: CASSLDLWSGSGELFF.

The V call is TRBV28, the J call TRBJ2-5; possible D gene TRBD2, 6 bases. The V end lost 11 bases, the J end lost 4 bases, and 17 bases lay between the germline ends. CDR1 MDHEN and CDR2 SYDVKM come from the germline V gene. This CDR3 comprises 13 residues. The CDR3 nucleotides read TGTGCCGGCGGGGACGGCATCCGAGAGACCCAGTACTTC. Translation: CAGGDGIRETQYF.

The CDR3 coding sequence is TGTGCCAGCAGTTGGTCGCCCCGACTAGCGGGAGGCGAGCAGTACTTC. As protein: CASSWSPRLAGGEQYF. The chain is built from TRBV6-6 and TRBJ2-7; 13 nucleotides line up with TRBD2. V trimming: 4 bases; J trimming: 6 bases; junction bases outside the gene matches: 9. Germline lookup yields CDR1 MNHNY and CDR2 SVGAGI (reference sequence). CDR3 length: 16 residues.

The chain is built from TRBV6-1 and TRBJ2-3; 8 bases agree with TRBD1. CDR3 size: 15 residues. Looked up from germline, CDR1 is MNHNS and CDR2 is SASEGT. V shed 9 bases, J shed 2 bases, and the junction held 10 bases outside the gene matches. The CDR3 DNA follows: TGTGCCAGTGGGACAGGACCAATTTACACAGATACGCAGTATTTT. Translating gives CASGTGPIYTDTQYF.

The chain uses TRBV5-8 and TRBJ1-5, with 9 bases aligning to TRBD1. J was trimmed by 7 bases and V by 4 bases; bases with no gene match: 12. Germline V CDR1 and CDR2: SGHTS, YDEGEE. The CDR3 spans 16 residues. The chain's CDR3 is CASSKGQGTWGQPQHF. CDR3 bases: TGTGCCAGCAGCAAGGGACAGGGAACATGGGGACAGCCCCAGCATTTT.

This chain joins TRBV5-8 and TRBJ2-7; D assignment may be TRBD1 or TRBD2 (5 bases each). CDR1 is SGHTS and CDR2 is YDEGEE in the germline V gene. Deletions cut 0 bases from V and 0 bases from J, with 10 bases between. The CDR3 extends over 15 amino acids. The DNA of the CDR3 is TGTGCCAGCAGCTTGGCTGGGGCGGGCTCCTACGAGCAGTACTTC. It encodes CASSLAGAGSYEQYF.

The V call is TRBV5-1, the J call TRBJ2-1; tentatively, D is TRBD1 or TRBD2 (5 bases each). V was cut by 0 bases and J by 1 base, with 8 bases left in between. The germline gives CDR1 SGHRS, CDR2 YFSETQ. The CDR3 length is 15 residues. CDR3 amino acids: CASSLDGASYNEQFF. CDR3 sequence (DNA): TGCGCCAGCAGCTTGGACGGGGCGTCCTACAATGAGCAGTTCTTC.

The chain carries TRBV27 and TRBJ2-3, with 8 positions matching TRBD2. V lost 6 bases to trimming and J lost 2 bases; unmatched junction nucleotides: 10. CDR3 size: 16 residues. Per germline, CDR1 MNHEY and CDR2 SMNVEV (reference sequence). CDR3 coding DNA: TGTGCCAGCAGCATCACCACTAGCGGCCACACAGATACGCAGTATTTT. Amino acid sequence: CASSITTSGHTDTQYF.

The chain joins TRBV28 to TRBJ2-7; D possibly corresponds to TRBD2 (7 bases). The germline V gene has CDR1 MDHEN and CDR2 SYDVKM. The CDR3 covers 12 residues. V gave up 4 bases and J gave up 9 bases, with 13 bases separating them. Written as DNA, the CDR3 is TGTGCCAGCAGTTGGGGGGGGCAGGGGCAGTACTTC. Encoded protein: CASSWGGQGQYF.

J is TRBJ2-2 and V is TRBV11-2, with D possibly being TRBD1 or TRBD2 (5 bases each). Deletions cut 2 bases from V and 2 bases from J, with 15 bases between. From germline, CDR1 is SGHAT and CDR2 FQNNGV. The length of the CDR3 is 17 residues. The CDR3 is CASSLRLGTANTGELFF. The CDR3 nucleotides are TGTGCCAGCAGCTTACGATTGGGGACCGCAAACACCGGGGAGCTGTTTTTT.

V and J are TRBV27 and TRBJ2-7; D is perhaps TRBD2 (7 bases). V was pared by 5 bases and J by 4 bases, with 18 bases between. Germline V gene sequence: CDR1 MNHEY, CDR2 SMNVEV (reference sequence). CDR3 size: 15 residues. For the CDR3, the DNA is TGTGCCAGCAGTGGGGGACGCGGGGGCCTTTACGAGCAGTACTTC. Its protein is CASSGGRGGLYEQYF.

The rearrangement links TRBV5-1 to TRBJ2-2, with D possibly being TRBD2 (5 bases). V shed 0 bases and J shed 1 base, with 10 bases lying between them. The CDR3 consists of 16 residues. The germline CDR1 and CDR2 sequences are SGHRS and YFSETQ. CDR3 region: CASSLAVAGNTGELFF. DNA of the CDR3: TGCGCCAGCAGCTTGGCGGTCGCGGGGAACACCGGGGAGCTGTTTTTT.

The J gene is TRBJ2-7, the V gene TRBV6-5, with TRBD2 matching 12 bases. The CDR3 spans 15 residues. Per germline, CDR1 MNHEY and CDR2 SVGAGI. V lost 7 bases to trimming and J lost 0 bases; unmatched junction nucleotides: 4. The CDR3 DNA is TGTGCCAGCATCCGGACTAGCGGGAACTCCTACGAGCAGTACTTC. Protein sequence: CASIRTSGNSYEQYF.

The chain couples TRBV7-2 to TRBJ2-7; D perhaps matches TRBD2 (6 bases). Trimming removed 3 bases from V and 5 bases from J, with 17 bases in between. The CDR3 contains 15 residues. Looked up from germline, CDR1 is SGHTA and CDR2 is FQGNSA. The CDR3 spells CASSLGGPGEHEQYF. In DNA, the CDR3 is TGTGCCAGCAGCTTGGGGGGTCCGGGAGAACACGAGCAGTACTTC.